The entry that follows covers one T cell receptor (beta chain) sequence. Drawn from each donor were around 10 milliliters of peripheral blood. Total RNA was extracted at no less than 5.5 micrograms per sample. V lost 4 bases to trimming and J lost 9 bases; unmatched junction nucleotides: 7. The CDR3 loop spans 13 amino acids. Per the germline V gene, CDR1 is LGHNA and CDR2 is YNFKEQ. The data belong to a study of blood T cells in healthy people across ages. A J-beta primer mix and a sample-barcoded 5' primer were used in a second PCR of about 7 to 11 cycles. Each TCR beta cDNA got a 12-nucleotide random molecular identifier. Using its own MiXCR run on the 5' RACE reads, TCRdb lists one record per CDR3 protein. Of 780,000 or so distinct CDR3 sequences in the sample, approximately 53% are singletons; the top ten hold more than 25%.

This clonotype was obtained from a man aged 40-49 years in good health. Material: blood. This rearrangement joins TRBV4-2 to TRBJ2-5; 8 nucleotides match TRBD2. This chain's CDR3 is CASSPPSGRAQYF. In DNA form, the CDR3 reads TGTGCCAGCAGCCCCCCCTCCGGGAGGGCCCAGTACTTC.